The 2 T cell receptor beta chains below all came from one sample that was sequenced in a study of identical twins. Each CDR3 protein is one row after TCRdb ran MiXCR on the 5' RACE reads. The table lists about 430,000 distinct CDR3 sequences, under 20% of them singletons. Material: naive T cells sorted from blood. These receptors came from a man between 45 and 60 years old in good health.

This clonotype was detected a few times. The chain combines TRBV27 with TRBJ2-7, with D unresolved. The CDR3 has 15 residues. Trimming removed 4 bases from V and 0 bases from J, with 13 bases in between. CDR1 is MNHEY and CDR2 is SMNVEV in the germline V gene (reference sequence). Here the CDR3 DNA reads TGTGCCAGCAGTTATCGGGCGGAAGCCTCCTACGAGCAGTACTTC. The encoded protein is CASSYRAEASYEQYF.

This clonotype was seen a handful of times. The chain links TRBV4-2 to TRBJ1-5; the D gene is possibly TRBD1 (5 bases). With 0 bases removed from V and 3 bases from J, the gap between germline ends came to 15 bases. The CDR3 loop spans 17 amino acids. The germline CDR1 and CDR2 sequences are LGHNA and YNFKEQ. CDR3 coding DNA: TGTGCCAGCAGCCAAGATCAGTCGAGCAGGGCCAATCAGCCCCAGCATTTT. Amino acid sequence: CASSQDQSSRANQPQHF.